This TCR beta chain was profiled in a study of T cell responses to AZD1222 COVID-19 vaccine. Study summary: Second-dose schedules of about 4 or about 12 weeks were combined. The study, taken as a whole, reports: It was only after the peak T cell response that any repertoires were sampled.

On this clone itself: Its specificity is unknown.

This CDR3 is 15 amino acids long. The V gene's germline CDR1 is SGHRS and CDR2 YFSETQ. The V and J ends lost 6 bases and 8 bases respectively, with 20 bases between them. Profiling relied on immunoSEQ multiplex PCR, and the TCRdb table lists in-frame clones only, not all of them. Of some 85,000 clones in the sample, about 90% are singletons; the top ten hold about 7.5%. The source was peripheral blood, collected on day 0 of AZD1222 vaccination. This sequence joins TRBV5-1 and TRBJ1-4; perhaps TRBD1 as D (6 bases). This TCR was sampled from an adult in good health. CDR3 sequence reads: CASTDSGTRGEKLFF. CDR3 sequence (DNA): TGCGCCAGCACAGATTCCGGGACCAGGGGCGAAAAACTGTTTTTT.